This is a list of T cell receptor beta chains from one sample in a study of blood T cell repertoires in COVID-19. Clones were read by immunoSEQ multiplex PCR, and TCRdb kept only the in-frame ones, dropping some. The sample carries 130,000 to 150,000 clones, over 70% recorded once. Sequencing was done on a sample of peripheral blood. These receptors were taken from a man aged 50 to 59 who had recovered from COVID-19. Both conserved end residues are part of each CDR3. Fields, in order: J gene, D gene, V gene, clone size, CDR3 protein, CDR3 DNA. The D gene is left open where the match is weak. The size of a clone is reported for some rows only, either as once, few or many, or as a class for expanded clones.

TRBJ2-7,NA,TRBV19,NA,CASSMERGSSYEQYF,TGTGCCAGTAGTATGGAGAGGGGGAGCTCCTACGAGCAGTACTTC
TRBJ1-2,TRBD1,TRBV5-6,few,CASRPGTGGRGYTF,TGTGCCAGCAGACCCGGGACAGGGGGCAGGGGCTACACCTTC
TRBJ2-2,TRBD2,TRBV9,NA,CASSVGISGGSEVGELFF,TGTGCCAGCAGCGTAGGAATTAGCGGGGGGTCTGAGGTCGGGGAGCTGTTTTTT
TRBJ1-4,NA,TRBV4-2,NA,CASSQDPNREGEKLFF,TGTGCCAGCAGCCAAGATCCAAACAGGGAGGGCGAAAAACTGTTTTTT
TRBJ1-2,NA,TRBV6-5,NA,CASSYSIVPGGYTF,TGTGCCAGCAGTTACTCGATCGTCCCAGGGGGCTACACCTTC
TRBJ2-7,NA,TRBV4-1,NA,CASSRGSAYEQYF,TGCGCCAGCAGCAGGGGGAGCGCCTACGAGCAGTACTTC
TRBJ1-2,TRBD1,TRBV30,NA,CAWSADRGIYGYTF,TGTGCCTGGAGTGCGGACAGGGGGATTTATGGCTACACCTTC
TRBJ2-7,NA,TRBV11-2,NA,CAITRPTGRGNYEQYF,TGTGCCATCACGCGGCCCACCGGCAGGGGAAACTACGAGCAGTACTTC
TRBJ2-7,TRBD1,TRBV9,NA,CASSSHPGQVTYEQYF,TGTGCCAGCAGCTCCCACCCGGGACAGGTTACCTACGAGCAGTACTTC
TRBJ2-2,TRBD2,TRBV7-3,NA,CASSSSGTINTGELFF,TGTGCCAGCAGCTCATCCGGGACTATTAACACCGGGGAGCTGTTTTTT
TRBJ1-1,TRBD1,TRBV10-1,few,CASSESRQGERFF,TGCGCCAGCAGTGAGTCCAGACAGGGCGAACGGTTCTTT
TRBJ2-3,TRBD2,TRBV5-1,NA,CASSSIIGGSTDTQYF,TGCGCCAGCAGCTCTATCATCGGGGGGTCCACAGATACGCAGTATTTT
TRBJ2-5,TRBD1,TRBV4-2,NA,CASSQGGEGAGETQYF,TGTGCCAGCAGCCAAGGGGGTGAGGGGGCTGGGGAGACCCAGTACTTC
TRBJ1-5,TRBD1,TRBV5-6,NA,CASSLGQGLGNNQPQHF,TGTGCCAGCAGCTTGGGACAGGGGCTGGGGAATAATCAGCCCCAGCATTTT
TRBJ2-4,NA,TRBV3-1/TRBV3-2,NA,CASSQAISGKNIQYF,TGTGCCAGCAGCCAAGCGATATCGGGCAAAAACATTCAGTACTTC
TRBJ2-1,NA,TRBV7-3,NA,CATQPYGGSYNEQFF,TGTGCCACCCAACCTTACGGGGGCTCCTACAATGAGCAGTTCTTC
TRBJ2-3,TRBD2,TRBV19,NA,CASSIGRVTDTQYF,TGTGCCAGTAGTATTGGGAGGGTGACAGATACGCAGTATTTT